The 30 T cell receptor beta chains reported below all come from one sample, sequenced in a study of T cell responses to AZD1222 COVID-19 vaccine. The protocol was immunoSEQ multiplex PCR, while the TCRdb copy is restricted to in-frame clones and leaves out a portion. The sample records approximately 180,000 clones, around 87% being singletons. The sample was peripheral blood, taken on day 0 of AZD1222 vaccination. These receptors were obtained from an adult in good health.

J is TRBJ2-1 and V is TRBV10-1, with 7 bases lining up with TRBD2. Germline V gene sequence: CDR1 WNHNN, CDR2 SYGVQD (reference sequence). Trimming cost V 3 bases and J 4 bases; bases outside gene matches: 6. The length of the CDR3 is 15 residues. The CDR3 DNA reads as TGCGCCAGCAGTGATAAAGCGGGGAGATACAATGAGCAGTTCTTC. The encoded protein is CASSDKAGRYNEQFF.

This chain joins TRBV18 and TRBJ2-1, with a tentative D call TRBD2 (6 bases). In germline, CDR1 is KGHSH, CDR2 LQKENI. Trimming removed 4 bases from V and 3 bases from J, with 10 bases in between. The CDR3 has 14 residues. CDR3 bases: TGTGCCAGCTCACAGATGGGGGGCTACAATGAGCAGTTCTTC. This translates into CASSQMGGYNEQFF.

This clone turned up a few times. DNA of the CDR3: TGTGCCAGCAGTGATACAGACCGGGGAGAATCTGGGGCCAACGTCCTGACTTTC. The encoded protein is CASSDTDRGESGANVLTF. The chain combines TRBV6-1 with TRBJ2-6; tentatively, D is TRBD2 (5 bases). There are 18 residues in the CDR3. V lost 3 bases to trimming and J lost 1 base, with 16 bases between them. In germline, CDR1 is MNHNS, CDR2 SASEGT.

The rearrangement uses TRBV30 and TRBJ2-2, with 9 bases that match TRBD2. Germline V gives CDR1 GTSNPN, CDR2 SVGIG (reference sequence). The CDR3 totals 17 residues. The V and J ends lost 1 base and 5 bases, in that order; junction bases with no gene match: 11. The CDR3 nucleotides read TGTGCCTGGAGTGCCTGGAGTAGCGGGAGTGGGACCGGGGAGCTGTTTTTT. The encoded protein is CAWSAWSSGSGTGELFF.

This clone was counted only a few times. CDR3 DNA: TGTGCCAGCAGTACCCACGTAGAAAGGGTCGGTTTAGGGGGCTACACCTTC. Amino acids: CASSTHVERVGLGGYTF. The chain uses TRBV28 and TRBJ1-2; D not resolved. The CDR3 runs 17 residues. V lost 5 bases to trimming and J lost 8 bases, with 27 bases between them. The germline gives CDR1 MDHEN, CDR2 SYDVKM.

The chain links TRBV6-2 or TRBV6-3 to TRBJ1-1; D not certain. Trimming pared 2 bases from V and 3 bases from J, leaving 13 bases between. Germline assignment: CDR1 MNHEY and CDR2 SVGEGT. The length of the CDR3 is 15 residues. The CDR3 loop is CASSYMRARDTEAFF. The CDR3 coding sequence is TGTGCCAGCAGTTACATGAGGGCGAGGGACACTGAAGCTTTCTTT.

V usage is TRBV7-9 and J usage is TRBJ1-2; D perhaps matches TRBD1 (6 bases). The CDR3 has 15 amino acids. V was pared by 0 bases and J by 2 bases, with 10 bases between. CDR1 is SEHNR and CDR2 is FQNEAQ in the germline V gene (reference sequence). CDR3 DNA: TGTGCCAGCAGCTTAGCTAGAGGGGGGAACTATGGCTACACCTTC. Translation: CASSLARGGNYGYTF.

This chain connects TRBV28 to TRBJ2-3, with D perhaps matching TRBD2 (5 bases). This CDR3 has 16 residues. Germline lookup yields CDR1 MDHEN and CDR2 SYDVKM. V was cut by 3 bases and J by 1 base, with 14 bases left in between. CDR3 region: CASSFAGRRGTDTQYF. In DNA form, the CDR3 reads TGTGCCAGCAGTTTCGCCGGGCGGCGGGGCACAGATACGCAGTATTTT.

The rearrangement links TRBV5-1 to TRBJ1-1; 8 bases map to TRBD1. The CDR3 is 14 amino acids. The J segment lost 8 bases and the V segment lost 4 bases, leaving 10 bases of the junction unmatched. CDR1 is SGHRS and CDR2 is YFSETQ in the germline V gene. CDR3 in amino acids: CASSGRGRTLEAFF. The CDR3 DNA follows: TGCGCCAGCAGCGGCAGGGGGCGGACTCTCGAAGCTTTCTTT. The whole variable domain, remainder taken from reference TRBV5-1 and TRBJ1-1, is KAGVTQTPRYLIKTRGQQVTLSCSPISGHRSVSWYQQTPGQGLQFLFEYFSETQRNKGNFPGRFSGRQFSNSRSEMNVSTLELGDSALYLCASSGRGRTLEAFFGQGTRLTVV.

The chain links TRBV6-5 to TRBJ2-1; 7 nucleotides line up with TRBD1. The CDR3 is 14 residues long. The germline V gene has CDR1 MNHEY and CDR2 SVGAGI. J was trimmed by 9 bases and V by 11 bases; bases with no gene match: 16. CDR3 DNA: TGTGCCGCGCAGAACAGGGGACCCTCTATTGAGCAGTTCTTC. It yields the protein CAAQNRGPSIEQFF.

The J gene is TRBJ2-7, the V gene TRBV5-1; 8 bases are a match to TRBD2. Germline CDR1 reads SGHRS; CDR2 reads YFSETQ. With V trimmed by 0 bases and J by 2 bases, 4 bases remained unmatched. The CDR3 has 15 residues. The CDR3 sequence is CASSLASGSPYEQYF. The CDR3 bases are TGCGCCAGCAGCTTGGCTAGCGGGTCTCCCTACGAGCAGTACTTC.

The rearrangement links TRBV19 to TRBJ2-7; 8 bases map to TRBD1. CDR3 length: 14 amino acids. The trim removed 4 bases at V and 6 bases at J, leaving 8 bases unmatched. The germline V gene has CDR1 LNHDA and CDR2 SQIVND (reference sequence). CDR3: CASSNQGARGEQYF. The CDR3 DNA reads TGTGCCAGTAGTAACCAGGGGGCGAGAGGCGAGCAGTACTTC. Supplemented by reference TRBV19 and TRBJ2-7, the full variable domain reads DGGITQSPKYLFRKEGQNVTLSCEQNLNHDAMYWYRQDPGQGLRLIYYSQIVNDFQKGDIAEGYSVSREKKESFPLTVTSAQKNPTAFYLCASSNQGARGEQYFGPGTRLTVT.

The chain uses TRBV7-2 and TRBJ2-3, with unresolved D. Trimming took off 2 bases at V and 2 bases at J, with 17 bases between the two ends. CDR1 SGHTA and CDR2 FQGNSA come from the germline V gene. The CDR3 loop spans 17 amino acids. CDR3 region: CASSLRALKFLTDTQYF. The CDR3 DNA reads TGTGCCAGCAGCTTACGGGCCCTAAAGTTTCTCACAGATACGCAGTATTTT.

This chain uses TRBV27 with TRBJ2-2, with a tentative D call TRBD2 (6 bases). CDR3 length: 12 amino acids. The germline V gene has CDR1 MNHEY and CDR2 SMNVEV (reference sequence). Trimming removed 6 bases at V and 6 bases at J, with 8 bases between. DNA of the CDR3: TGTGCCAGCAGATGGGGGGCCGGGGAGCTGTTTTTT. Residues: CASRWGAGELFF.

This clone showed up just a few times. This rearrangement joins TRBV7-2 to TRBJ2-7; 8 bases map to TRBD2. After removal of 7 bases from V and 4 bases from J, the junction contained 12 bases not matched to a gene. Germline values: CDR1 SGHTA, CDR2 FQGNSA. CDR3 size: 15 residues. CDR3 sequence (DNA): TGTGCCAGCATCCTTGGAGCGGGAGTGATATACGAGCAGTACTTC. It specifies CASILGAGVIYEQYF.

CDR3 region: CASSLGGSRYNEQFF. For the CDR3, the DNA is TGTGCCAGCAGCTTGGGCGGGAGTCGCTACAATGAGCAGTTCTTC. The V and J genes are TRBV5-6 and TRBJ2-1, with 7 bases that match TRBD2. The ends lost 0 bases at V and 3 bases at J; junction bases unmatched: 3. This CDR3 region has 15 residues. Germline V CDR1 and CDR2: SGHDT, YYEEEE. The entire variable domain, with the rest obtained from reference TRBV5-6 and TRBJ2-1, is as follows: DAGVTQSPTHLIKTRGQQVTLRCSPKSGHDTVSWYQQALGQGPQFIFQYYEEEERQRGNFPDRFSGHQFPNYSSELNVNALLLGDSALYLCASSLGGSRYNEQFFGPGTRLTVL.

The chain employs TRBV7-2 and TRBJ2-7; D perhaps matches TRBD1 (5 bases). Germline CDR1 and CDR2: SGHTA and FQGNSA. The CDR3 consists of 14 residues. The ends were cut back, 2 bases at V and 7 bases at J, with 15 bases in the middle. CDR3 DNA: TGTGCCAGCAGCTTAAGGGAAAGGGGTTGGGAGCAGTACTTC. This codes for CASSLRERGWEQYF.

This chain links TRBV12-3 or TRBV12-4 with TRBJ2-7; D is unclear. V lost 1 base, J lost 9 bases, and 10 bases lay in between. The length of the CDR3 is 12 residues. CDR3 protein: CASSLVGSRQYF. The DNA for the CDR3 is TGTGCCAGCAGTTTAGTAGGGTCAAGGCAGTACTTC.

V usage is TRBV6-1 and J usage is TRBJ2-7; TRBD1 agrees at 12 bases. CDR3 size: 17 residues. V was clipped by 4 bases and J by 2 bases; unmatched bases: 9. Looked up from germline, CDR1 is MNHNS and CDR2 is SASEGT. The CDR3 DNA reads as TGTGCCAGCAGTGTGTTACCGGGACAGGGGGCGGCCTACGAGCAGTACTTC. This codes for CASSVLPGQGAAYEQYF.

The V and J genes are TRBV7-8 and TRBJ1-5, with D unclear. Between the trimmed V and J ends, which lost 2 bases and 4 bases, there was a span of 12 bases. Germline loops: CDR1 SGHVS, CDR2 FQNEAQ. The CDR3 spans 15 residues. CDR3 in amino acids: CASSLTNGGNQPQHF. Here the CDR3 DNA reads TGTGCCAGCAGCTTAACGAATGGCGGAAATCAGCCCCAGCATTTT.

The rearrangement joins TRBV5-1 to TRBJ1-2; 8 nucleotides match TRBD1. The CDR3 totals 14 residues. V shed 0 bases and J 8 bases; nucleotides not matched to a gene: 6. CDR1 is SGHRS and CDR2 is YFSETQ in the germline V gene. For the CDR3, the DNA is TGCGCCAGCAGCTTGGGGACAGGGACAAGGGGCTACACCTTC. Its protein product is CASSLGTGTRGYTF. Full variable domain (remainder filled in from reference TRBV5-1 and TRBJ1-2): KAGVTQTPRYLIKTRGQQVTLSCSPISGHRSVSWYQQTPGQGLQFLFEYFSETQRNKGNFPGRFSGRQFSNSRSEMNVSTLELGDSALYLCASSLGTGTRGYTFGSGTRLTVV.

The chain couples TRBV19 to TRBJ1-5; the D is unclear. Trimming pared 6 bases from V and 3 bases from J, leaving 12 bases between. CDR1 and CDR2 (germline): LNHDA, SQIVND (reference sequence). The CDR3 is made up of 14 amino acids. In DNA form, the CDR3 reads TGTGCCAGTAGGTCCCCTTTGACCAATCAGCCCCAGCATTTT. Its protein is CASRSPLTNQPQHF.

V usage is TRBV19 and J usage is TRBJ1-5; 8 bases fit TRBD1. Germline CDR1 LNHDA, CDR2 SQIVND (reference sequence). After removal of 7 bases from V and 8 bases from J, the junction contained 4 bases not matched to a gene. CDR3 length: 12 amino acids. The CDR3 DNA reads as TGTGCCAGTACAGGGGGCGGGGAGCCCCAGCATTTT. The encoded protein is CASTGGGEPQHF.

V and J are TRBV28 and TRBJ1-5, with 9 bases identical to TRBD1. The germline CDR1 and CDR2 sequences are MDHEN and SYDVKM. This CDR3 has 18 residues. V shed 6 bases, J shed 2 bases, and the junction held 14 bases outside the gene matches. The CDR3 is CASSPTGGGIFGNQPQHF. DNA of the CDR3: TGTGCCAGCAGCCCCACAGGGGGCGGAATATTTGGCAATCAGCCCCAGCATTTT.

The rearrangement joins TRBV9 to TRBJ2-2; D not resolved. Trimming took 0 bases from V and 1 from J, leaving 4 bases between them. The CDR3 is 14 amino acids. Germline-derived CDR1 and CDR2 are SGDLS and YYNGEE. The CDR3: CASSVVGNTGELFF. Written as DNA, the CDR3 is TGTGCCAGCAGCGTAGTAGGGAACACCGGGGAGCTGTTTTTT.

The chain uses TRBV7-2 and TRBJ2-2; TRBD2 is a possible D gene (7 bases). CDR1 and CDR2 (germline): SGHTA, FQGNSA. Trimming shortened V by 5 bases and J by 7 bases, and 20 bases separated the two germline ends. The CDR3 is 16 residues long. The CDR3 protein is CASSRSSGGGGGELFF. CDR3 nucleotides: TGTGCCAGCAGCCGCTCCTCGGGGGGCGGGGGCGGGGAGCTGTTTTTT. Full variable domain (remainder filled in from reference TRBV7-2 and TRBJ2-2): GAGVSQSPSNKVTEKGKDVELRCDPISGHTALYWYRQSLGQGLEFLIYFQGNSAPDKSGLPSDRFSAERTGGSVSTLTIQRTQQEDSAVYLCASSRSSGGGGGELFFGEGSRLTVL.

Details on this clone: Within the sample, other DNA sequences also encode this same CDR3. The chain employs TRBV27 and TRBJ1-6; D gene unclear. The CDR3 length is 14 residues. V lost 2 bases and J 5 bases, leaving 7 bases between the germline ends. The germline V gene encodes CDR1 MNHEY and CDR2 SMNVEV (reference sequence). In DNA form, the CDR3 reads TGTGCCAGCAGTTTACGGGAGAATAATTCACCCCTCCACTTT. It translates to CASSLRENNSPLHF.

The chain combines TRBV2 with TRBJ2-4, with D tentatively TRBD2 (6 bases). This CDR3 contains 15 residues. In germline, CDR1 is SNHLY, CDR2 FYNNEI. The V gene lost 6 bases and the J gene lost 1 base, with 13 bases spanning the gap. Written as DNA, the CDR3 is TGTGCCAGCAGCGAGGACGGAGGGGCCAAAAACATTCAGTACTTC. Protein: CASSEDGGAKNIQYF.

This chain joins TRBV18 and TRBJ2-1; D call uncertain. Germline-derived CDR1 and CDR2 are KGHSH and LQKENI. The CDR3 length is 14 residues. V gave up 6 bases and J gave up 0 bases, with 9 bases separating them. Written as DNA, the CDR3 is TGTGCCAGCTCTCAACAGAGCTCCTACAATGAGCAGTTCTTC. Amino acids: CASSQQSSYNEQFF.

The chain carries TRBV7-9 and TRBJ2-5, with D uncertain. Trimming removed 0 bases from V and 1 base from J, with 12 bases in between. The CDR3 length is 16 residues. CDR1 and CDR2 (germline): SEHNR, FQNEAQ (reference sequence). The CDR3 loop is CASSLAGRRPQETQYF. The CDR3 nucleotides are TGTGCCAGCAGCTTAGCAGGTCGGCGGCCCCAAGAGACCCAGTACTTC. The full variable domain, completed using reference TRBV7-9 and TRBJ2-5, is DTGVSQNPRHKITKRGQNVTFRCDPISEHNRLYWYRQTLGQGPEFLTYFQNEAQLEKSRLLSDRFSAERPKGSFSTLEIQRTEQGDSAMYLCASSLAGRRPQETQYFGPGTRLLVL.